This record covers a single T cell receptor beta chain. The CDR3 sequence is 13 residues long. Germline CDR1 LNHDA, CDR2 SQIVND (reference sequence). Trimming removed 1 base at V and 1 base at J, with 4 bases between. CD45RO-negative, CCR7-positively selected cells formed the naive CD8 fraction, excluding terminally differentiated effector memory CD45RA+ cells. The data were taken from a study of shared clonotypes between healthy human individuals. Only in-frame clones appear in the TCRdb table, and some are missing; sequencing was by immunoSEQ multiplex PCR. This table holds hundreds of thousands of clones, 90% to 95% found once.

This TCR was sampled from a man aged 25 to 45 in good health. The rearrangement uses TRBV19 and TRBJ1-1; no firm D call. Specimen: naive CD8+ T cells sorted from blood. In DNA form, the CDR3 reads TGTGCCAGTAGTATAGTACCGAACACTGAAGCTTTCTTT. Translating gives CASSIVPNTEAFF.